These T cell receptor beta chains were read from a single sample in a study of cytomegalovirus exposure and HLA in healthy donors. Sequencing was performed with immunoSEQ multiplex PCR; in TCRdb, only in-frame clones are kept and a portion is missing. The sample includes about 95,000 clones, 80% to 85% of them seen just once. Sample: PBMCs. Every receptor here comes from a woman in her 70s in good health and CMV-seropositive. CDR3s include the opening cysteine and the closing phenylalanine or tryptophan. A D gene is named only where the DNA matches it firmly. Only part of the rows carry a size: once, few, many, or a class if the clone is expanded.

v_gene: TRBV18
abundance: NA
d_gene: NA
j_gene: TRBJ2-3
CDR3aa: CASSPVHDTQYF
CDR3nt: TGTGCCAGCTCACCAGTCCATGATACGCAGTATTTT

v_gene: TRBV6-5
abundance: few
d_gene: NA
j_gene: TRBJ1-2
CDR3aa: CASRTIQGREGYTF
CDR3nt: TGTGCCAGCAGAACAATTCAGGGGCGCGAGGGCTACACCTTC

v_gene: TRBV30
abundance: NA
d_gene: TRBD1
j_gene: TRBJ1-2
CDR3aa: CAWNDRGRGGYTF
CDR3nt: TGTGCCTGGAACGACAGGGGGAGGGGAGGCTACACCTTC

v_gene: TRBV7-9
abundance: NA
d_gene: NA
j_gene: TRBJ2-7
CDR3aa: CASSPDGVIEQYF
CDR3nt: TGTGCCAGCAGCCCAGACGGGGTGATCGAGCAGTACTTC

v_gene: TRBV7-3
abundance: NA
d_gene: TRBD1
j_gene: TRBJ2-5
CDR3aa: CASSSDRGETQYF
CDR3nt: TGTGCCAGCAGCTCTGACAGGGGAGAGACCCAGTACTTC

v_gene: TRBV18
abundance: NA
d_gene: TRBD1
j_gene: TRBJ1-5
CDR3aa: CASSLGQDQPQHF
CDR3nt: TGTGCCAGCTCACTAGGACAGGATCAGCCCCAGCATTTT

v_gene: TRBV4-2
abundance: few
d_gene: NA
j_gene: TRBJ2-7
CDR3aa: CASSQDPIARNEQYF
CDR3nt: TGTGCCAGCAGCCAAGATCCGATAGCCCGGAACGAGCAGTACTTC

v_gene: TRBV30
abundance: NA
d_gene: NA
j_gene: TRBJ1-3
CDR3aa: CACGPDTSGNTIYF
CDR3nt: TGTGCCTGTGGGCCGGACACCTCTGGAAACACCATATATTTT

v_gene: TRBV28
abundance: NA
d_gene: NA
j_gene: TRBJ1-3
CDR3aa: CASSSLTGRTSGNTIYF
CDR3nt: TGTGCCAGCAGTTCTCTTACAGGACGGACCTCTGGAAACACCATATATTTT

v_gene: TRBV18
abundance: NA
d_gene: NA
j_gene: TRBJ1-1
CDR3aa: CASSPGQLMNTEAFF
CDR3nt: TGTGCCAGCTCACCCGGACAGCTGATGAACACTGAAGCTTTCTTT

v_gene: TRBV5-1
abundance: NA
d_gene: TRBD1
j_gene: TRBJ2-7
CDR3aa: CASSRERQGFEQYF
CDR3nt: TGCGCCAGCAGCCGGGAAAGACAGGGTTTCGAGCAGTACTTC

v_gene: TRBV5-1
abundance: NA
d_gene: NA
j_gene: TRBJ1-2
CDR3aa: CASSLAGDASGYGYTF
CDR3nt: TGCGCCAGCAGCTTGGCGGGGGACGCTTCGGGATATGGCTACACCTTC

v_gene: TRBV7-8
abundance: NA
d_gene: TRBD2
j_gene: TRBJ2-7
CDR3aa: CASSDGLVSYEQYF
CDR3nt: TGTGCCAGCAGCGACGGACTAGTTTCCTACGAGCAGTACTTC

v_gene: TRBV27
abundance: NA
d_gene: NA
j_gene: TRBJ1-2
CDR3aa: CASSFRGVDGYTF
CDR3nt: TGTGCCAGCAGTTTTCGGGGAGTGGATGGCTACACCTTC

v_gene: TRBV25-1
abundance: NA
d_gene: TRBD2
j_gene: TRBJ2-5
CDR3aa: CASSETGLVEETQYF
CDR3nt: TGTGCCAGCAGTGAAACCGGACTAGTCGAGGAGACCCAGTACTTC

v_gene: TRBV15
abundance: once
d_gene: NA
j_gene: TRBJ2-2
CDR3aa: CATSRAGGTNTGELFF
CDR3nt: TGTGCCACCAGCAGGGCAGGGGGGACTAACACCGGGGAGCTGTTTTTT

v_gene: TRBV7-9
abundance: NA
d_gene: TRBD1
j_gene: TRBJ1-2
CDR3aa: CASSHTDRVYGYTF
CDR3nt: TGTGCCAGCAGCCACACGGACAGGGTCTATGGCTACACCTTC

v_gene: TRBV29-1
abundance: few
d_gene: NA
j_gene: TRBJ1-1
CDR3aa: CSVTPLAVKAFF
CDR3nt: TGCAGCGTCACCCCTCTGGCCGTTAAAGCTTTCTTT

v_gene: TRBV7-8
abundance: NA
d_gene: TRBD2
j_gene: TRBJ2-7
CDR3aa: CASSSSAWTSGYEQYF
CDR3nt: TGTGCCAGCAGCTCCTCGGCTTGGACTAGCGGGTACGAGCAGTACTTC

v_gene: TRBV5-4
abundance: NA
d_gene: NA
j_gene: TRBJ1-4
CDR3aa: CASSVRTPGEKLFF
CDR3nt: TGTGCCAGCAGCGTGAGGACACCGGGTGAAAAACTGTTTTTT

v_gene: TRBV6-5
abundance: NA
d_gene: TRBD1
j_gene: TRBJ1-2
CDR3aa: CASNRGRGPFDGYTF
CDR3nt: TGTGCCAGCAACAGGGGGCGCGGACCCTTCGATGGCTACACCTTC

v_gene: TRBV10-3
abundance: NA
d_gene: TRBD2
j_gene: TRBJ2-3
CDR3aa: CAISESASGMVDTQYF
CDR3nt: TGTGCCATCAGTGAGTCAGCTAGCGGGATGGTCGATACGCAGTATTTT

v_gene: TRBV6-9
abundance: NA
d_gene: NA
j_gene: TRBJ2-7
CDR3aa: CAYPGIGGPYEQYF
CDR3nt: TGTGCCTACCCTGGGATCGGGGGGCCCTACGAGCAGTACTTC

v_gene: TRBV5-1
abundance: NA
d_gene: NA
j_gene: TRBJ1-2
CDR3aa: CASSLERSNYGYTF
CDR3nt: TGCGCCAGCAGCTTGGAACGGTCTAACTATGGCTACACCTTC

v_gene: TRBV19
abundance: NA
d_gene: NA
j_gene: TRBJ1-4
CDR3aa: CATGYGTNEKLFF
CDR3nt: TGTGCCACGGGGTATGGAACTAATGAAAAACTGTTTTTT

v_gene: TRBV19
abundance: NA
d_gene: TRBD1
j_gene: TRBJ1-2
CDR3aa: CASSTTGDRSYGYTF
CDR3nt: TGTGCCAGTAGCACAACGGGGGACAGGTCCTATGGCTACACCTTC

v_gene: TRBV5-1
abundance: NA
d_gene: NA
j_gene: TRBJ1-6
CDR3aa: CASSLGTINSPLHF
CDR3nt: TGCGCCAGCAGCTTAGGGACAATAAATTCACCCCTCCACTTT